The sequence of this TCR beta chain was determined in a study of cytotoxic CD8 clonotypes in ibrutinib-treated CLL. Study-level information: Timing of response sample collection was a median roughly twelve months after treatment start, with a range of 6 to 36.

A 1 in 200,000 to 1 in 1 million T cell depth was the sequencing target. Libraries were prepared by immunoSEQ multiplex PCR; TCRdb keeps only in-frame clonotypes and omits some of them. The sample lists about 50,000 clones; around three fifths were seen once. V lost 3 bases, J lost 7 bases, and 6 bases stayed unmatched. This CDR3 has 14 amino acids. Germline V lookup: CDR1 MNHEY, CDR2 SMNVEV (reference sequence). The sequences come from PBMCs, collected after 24 months of ibrutinib treatment. The J gene is TRBJ2-5, the V gene TRBV27, with TRBD2 matching over 9 bases. The receptor was derived from a human donor with chronic lymphocytic leukemia. The DNA for the CDR3 is TGTGCCAGCAGTTTGGCTAGCGGGGCCGTGACCCAGTACTTC. It codes for CASSLASGAVTQYF.